Given below is one TCR beta chain in context. Its antigen is still unknown. With the Oncomine TCR Beta short-read assay, DNA from cultured CD4+ T cells was sequenced. One entry per CDR3 protein results from TCRdb running MiXCR on the PCR reads. The sample lists some 10,000 distinct CDR3 sequences; around 42% were seen once. The CDR3 sequence is 19 residues long. V was clipped by 4 bases and J by 0 bases; unmatched bases: 10. The source of the sample is a study of vaccination and CD4 T cells after COVID-19. Study overall: At a median approximately 100 days (range 35 to 161) after diagnosis, post-COVID samples were drawn. The peptides that stimulated the cells were overlapping spike peptides from SARS-CoV-2, HCoV-NL63, HCoV-OC43 and HCoV-229E.

Study-level results: Although the median of SARS-CoV-2-reactive clonotypes rose from about 20 to 38, the change was not significant.

Noted treatment: approximately 10-day PBMC culture with coronavirus spike peptide pools or control peptides (ViraFEST assay). Recorded positive PCR dates fall between March and December 2020, preceding US Alpha, Beta and Delta variants. The specimen was CD4+ T cells from blood, cultured in vitro. The receptor's source is a human donor who had recovered from COVID-19. V and J are TRBV12-3 or TRBV12-4 and TRBJ2-3, with 13 bases that match TRBD2. The CDR3 region is CASSSPGLAGAGSTDTQYF. CDR3 nucleotides: TGTGCCAGCAGTTCCCCCGGACTAGCGGGGGCGGGTAGCACAGATACGCAGTATTTT.